Listed here are 32 T cell receptor beta chains from one sample, sequenced in a study of blood T cells in healthy people across ages (dated by TCRdb to between 2014 and 2016). The method behind the library was 5' RACE. The instrument given in TCRdb is Illumina HiSeq 2500. The second PCR ran for roughly 7 to 11 cycles and used a J-beta primer mix along with a sample-barcoded 5' primer. Starting from the raw public reads, TCRdb applied fastp trimming at Q25, assembled clones with MiXCR and retained in-frame beta chains. Each CDR3 protein gets just one entry, which takes the most common genes and DNA from the rows behind it. The sample contains around 1.5 million distinct CDR3 sequences, around 39% of them found a single time. The leading ten clones occupy roughly 8.2% of the sample. Sequenced sample: blood. The receptors derive from a woman aged 18-29 years in good health.

V and J are TRBV6-2 or TRBV6-3 and TRBJ2-3, with D uncertain. Germline lookup yields CDR1 MNHEY and CDR2 SVGEGT. V was pared by 5 bases and J by 1 base, with 25 bases between. This CDR3 is 19 amino acids long. Here the CDR3 reads CASSQHPGASSGRTDTQYF. The CDR3, as DNA: TGTGCCAGCAGTCAACACCCCGGAGCGAGCAGTGGACGCACAGATACGCAGTATTTT.

J is TRBJ2-7 and V is TRBV28; 9 nucleotides agree with TRBD1. The CDR3 is 17 amino acids. Germline V gene sequence: CDR1 MDHEN, CDR2 SYDVKM. The J segment lost 2 bases and the V segment lost 4 bases, leaving 12 bases of the junction unmatched. CDR3 region: CASSSYHGQGMPYEQYF. The CDR3 DNA reads as TGTGCCAGCAGTTCATATCATGGACAGGGGATGCCCTACGAGCAGTACTTC.

In regard to this clonotype: This sequence may be a read error, since a much larger clone differs from it by one base. The chain employs TRBV7-2 and TRBJ2-5, with TRBD1 matching 9 bases. CDR3 length equals 13 residues. CDR1 is SGHTA, CDR2 FQGNSA, per germline. CDR3 DNA sequence: TGTGCCAGCAGCTGGACAGGGGAGGAGACCCGGTACTTC. As protein: CASSWTGEETRYF. The variable domain in full, completed from reference TRBV7-2 and TRBJ2-5, reads GAGVSQSPSNKVTEKGKDVELRCDPISGHTALYWYRQSLGQGLEFLIYFQGNSAPDKSGLPSDRFSAERTGGSVSTLTIQRTQQEDSAVYLCASSWTGEETRYFGPGTRLLVL.

The chain has TRBV6-1 and TRBJ2-5, with D perhaps matching TRBD1 (5 bases). The DNA end favors TRBJ2-7, so the J call may be wrong. In germline, CDR1 is MNHNS, CDR2 SASEGT. The CDR3 is made up of 13 amino acids. CDR3 DNA: TGTGCCAGCAGTCCCCAGGCAGGGTTCGAGCAGTACTTC. It yields the protein CASSPQAGFEQYF.

Concerning this clonotype: This sequence may be a read error, since a much larger clone differs from it by one base. The chain is built from TRBV29-1 and TRBJ2-1; TRBD2 agrees at 13 bases. Germline V gene data show CDR1 as SQVTM and CDR2 as ANQGSEA. The CDR3 extends over 14 amino acids. The ends lost 6 bases at V and 7 bases at J; junction bases unmatched: 6. The CDR3, as DNA: TGCAGCGTCTCCAGGACTAGCGGGAGAAATGAGCAGTTCTTC. It is translated as CSVSRTSGRNEQFF.

The chain uses TRBV5-6 and TRBJ1-5, with 8 positions matching TRBD1. V was clipped by 4 bases and J by 5 bases; unmatched bases: 5. The CDR3 loop spans 14 amino acids. Germline V gives CDR1 SGHDT, CDR2 YYEEEE. DNA for the CDR3: TGTGCCAGCAGCCGGACAGGGAGCGATCAGCCCCAGCATTTT. It yields the protein CASSRTGSDQPQHF.

The J gene is TRBJ2-3, the V gene TRBV24-1; the D is unclear. V shed 3 bases and J shed 1 base, with 10 bases lying between them. CDR3 length: 15 amino acids. Per the germline V gene, CDR1 is KGHDR and CDR2 is SFDVKD. The CDR3 DNA sequence: TGTGCCACCAGTGATGGGGTCCTCGGCACAGATACGCAGTATTTT. This sequence encodes CATSDGVLGTDTQYF.

V is TRBV6-1 and J is TRBJ1-1, with 7 bases fitting TRBD1. The CDR3 extends over 15 amino acids. J gave up 4 bases and V 5 bases, and 10 bases lay outside the gene matches. Germline V gives CDR1 MNHNS, CDR2 SASEGT. CDR3 sequence (DNA): TGTGCCAGCAGTACAGGAAGACAGGGTAGCACTGAAGCTTTCTTT. Amino acid sequence: CASSTGRQGSTEAFF.

The chain has TRBV7-9 and TRBJ2-3; 11 positions match TRBD2. The trim removed 5 bases at V and 2 bases at J, leaving 15 bases unmatched. Looked up from germline, CDR1 is SEHNR and CDR2 is FQNEAQ (reference sequence). This CDR3 spans 19 amino acids. Written as DNA, the CDR3 is TGTGCCAGCAGCCCCCGGGCCGGGCTAGCGGGAGGACCCACAGATACGCAGTATTTT. Its protein is CASSPRAGLAGGPTDTQYF.

This chain joins TRBV30 and TRBJ2-5; D remains ambiguous. Trimming removed 1 base from V and 5 bases from J, with 17 bases in between. The CDR3 runs 15 residues. In germline, CDR1 is GTSNPN, CDR2 SVGIG (reference sequence). The CDR3 is CAWSEGRTPRETQYF. The CDR3 DNA reads TGTGCCTGGAGTGAAGGTAGGACCCCTAGGGAGACCCAGTACTTC. The full variable domain, in which reference TRBV30 and TRBJ2-5 provide the parts outside the CDR3, is SQTIHQWPATLVQPVGSPLSLECTVEGTSNPNLYWYRQAAGRGLQLLFYSVGIGQISSEVPQNLSASRPQDRQFILSSKKLLLSDSGFYLCAWSEGRTPRETQYFGPGTRLLVL.

The CDR3 sequence: CASSYDGMNTEAFF. CDR3 sequence (DNA): TGTGCCAGCAGTTATGACGGCATGAACACTGAAGCTTTCTTT. The V gene is TRBV6-5, the J gene TRBJ1-1; D gene unclear. V dropped 3 bases and J dropped 0 bases, with 8 bases sitting between them. Per germline, CDR1 MNHEY and CDR2 SVGAGI. This CDR3 is 14 amino acids long.

V usage is TRBV10-3 and J usage is TRBJ2-2, with 7 positions matching TRBD1. V lost 9 bases and J lost 0; bases outside the gene matches: 4. This CDR3 spans 14 amino acids. CDR1 is ENHRY and CDR2 is SYGVKD in the germline V gene. The CDR3 DNA follows: TGTGCCATACGGGACAGTTCGAACACCGGGGAGCTGTTTTTT. This encodes CAIRDSSNTGELFF.

The table lists this clonotype with a few counts. The chain couples TRBV3-1 to TRBJ2-7; no clear D. The CDR3 runs to 12 residues. Trimming pared 3 bases from V and 3 bases from J, leaving 6 bases between. Germline V gene data show CDR1 as LGHDT and CDR2 as YNNKEL (reference sequence). The CDR3 loop reads CASSQSVYEQYF. In DNA form, the CDR3 reads TGTGCCAGCAGCCAGAGCGTCTACGAGCAGTACTTC.

The chain employs TRBV18 and TRBJ2-4, with 10 bases identical to TRBD1. CDR3 size: 15 residues. J was trimmed by 5 bases and V by 3 bases; bases with no gene match: 4. Germline V gives CDR1 KGHSH, CDR2 LQKENI. CDR3 residues: CASSPGQGGQNIQYF. The CDR3 DNA follows: TGTGCCAGCTCACCTGGACAGGGGGGACAAAACATTCAGTACTTC.

This rearrangement joins TRBV27 to TRBJ1-6, with a possible D match to TRBD1 (5 bases). Germline CDR1 MNHEY, CDR2 SMNVEV (reference sequence). The V end lost 3 bases, the J end lost 9 bases, and 12 bases lay between the germline ends. This CDR3 is 14 amino acids long. This CDR3 reads CASSFWGNPSPLHF. The CDR3 DNA is TGTGCCAGCAGTTTCTGGGGGAACCCTTCACCCCTCCACTTT.

This clonotype was found a few times. The rearrangement joins TRBV28 to TRBJ2-7, with D perhaps assigned TRBD1 or TRBD2 (5 bases each). Germline loops: CDR1 MDHEN, CDR2 SYDVKM. Trimming stripped 8 bases from V and 4 bases from J, with 15 bases between. The CDR3 length is 13 residues. The chain's CDR3 is CASRGGGVYEQYF. Written as DNA, the CDR3 is TGTGCCAGCCGGGGTGGGGGAGTGTACGAGCAGTACTTC.

This clonotype was recorded once. V is TRBV2 and J is TRBJ1-2; 7 bases fit TRBD1. Losses at the gene ends were 6 bases for V and 8 bases for J; bases not matched to a gene: 12. The CDR3 has 14 residues. Germline V lookup: CDR1 SNHLY, CDR2 FYNNEI. Here the CDR3 DNA reads TGTGCCAGCAGCTTAACCGACAGGGTCTCGGGCTACACCTTC. Translated: CASSLTDRVSGYTF.

The chain is built from TRBV20-1 and TRBJ2-5, with TRBD2 matching 14 bases. Looked up from germline, CDR1 is DFQATT and CDR2 is SNEGSKA (reference sequence). The CDR3 has 16 residues. J was trimmed by 5 bases and V by 6 bases; bases with no gene match: 11. CDR3 nucleotide sequence: TGCAGTGCCGAGAAGGGACTAGCGGGAGAGTGTGAGACCCAGTACTTC. Translated: CSAEKGLAGECETQYF.

The chain carries TRBV7-7 and TRBJ2-7; possibly TRBD2 for D (5 bases). V was shortened by 8 bases and J by 10 bases, with 21 bases between the two germline ends. The CDR3 sequence is 13 residues long. Germline V CDR1 and CDR2: SSHAT, FNYEAQ (reference sequence). CDR3 in DNA: TGTGCCAGCGGTCCGCGGGCACAAGATACCCAGTACTTC. This sequence encodes CASGPRAQDTQYF.

This chain links TRBV29-1 with TRBJ1-1, with D possibly TRBD1 on 6 matching bases. This CDR3 is built from 15 residues. Germline CDR1 is SQVTM and CDR2 is ANQGSEA. V was cut by 3 bases and J by 0 bases, with 14 bases left in between. The CDR3 DNA reads as TGCAGCGTTGAGGGGCCAGGGGCCCTGAACACTGAAGCTTTCTTT. Translating it yields CSVEGPGALNTEAFF.

On this clonotype itself: A much larger clone is a single base away; this may be a read error. This CDR3 fails to terminate in the conserved phenylalanine or tryptophan, so it likely reflects a read error. In DNA, the CDR3 is TGTGCCAGCAGCTTTTCAGATTCACCCCTCCACGTT. This encodes CASSFSDSPLHV. The V gene is TRBV7-9, the J gene TRBJ1-6; D unresolved. Between the trimmed V and J ends, which lost 3 bases and 8 bases, there was a span of 5 bases. The CDR3 runs to 12 residues. The V gene's germline CDR1 is SEHNR and CDR2 FQNEAQ (reference sequence).

The table lists this clonotype with a few counts. The rearrangement uses TRBV28 and TRBJ2-5; D is possibly TRBD1 (5 bases). Deletions cut 3 bases from V and 6 bases from J, with 11 bases between. The CDR3 is 13 residues long. In germline, CDR1 is MDHEN, CDR2 SYDVKM. The CDR3 coding sequence is TGTGCCAGCAGTTTGCCGGACACCAAGACCCAGTACTTC. This gives the protein CASSLPDTKTQYF.

The gene calls are TRBV10-3 and TRBJ2-3; 9 positions agree with TRBD2. This CDR3 spans 16 amino acids. The J segment lost 3 bases and the V segment lost 0 bases, leaving 4 bases of the junction unmatched. CDR1 and CDR2 from the germline V gene are ENHRY and SYGVKD. The CDR3 DNA is TGTGCCATCAGTGAGTCAACTAGCGGGCGGACAGATACGCAGTATTTT. Translating it yields CAISESTSGRTDTQYF.

V gene TRBV29-1 combines with J gene TRBJ1-1; 9 bases are shared with TRBD1. V dropped 6 bases and J dropped 5; count of bases not matched to a gene: 7. Per the germline V gene, CDR1 is SQVTM and CDR2 is ANQGSEA. The length of the CDR3 is 13 residues. CDR3 in amino acids: CSVNDRGGTEAFF. As DNA, the CDR3 is TGCAGCGTGAATGACAGGGGGGGGACTGAAGCTTTCTTT.

The chain employs TRBV7-9 and TRBJ2-5; no definite D call. Between the trimmed V and J ends, which lost 5 bases and 10 bases, there was a span of 8 bases. The CDR3 runs to 10 residues. The germline V gene encodes CDR1 SEHNR and CDR2 FQNEAQ (reference sequence). The CDR3 reads CASSPSVQYF. The CDR3 DNA sequence: TGTGCCAGCAGCCCTTCCGTCCAGTACTTC.

The table lists this clonotype with a few counts. The chain uses TRBV27 and TRBJ2-5, with TRBD1 identical over 10 bases. V was pared by 2 bases and J by 11 bases, with 2 bases of the junction left unmatched. The CDR3 sequence is 12 residues long. CDR1 MNHEY and CDR2 SMNVEV come from the germline V gene (reference sequence). The DNA for the CDR3 is TGTGCCAGCAGTTTAGACAGGGGGCCACAGTACTTC. Protein sequence: CASSLDRGPQYF.

The rearrangement links TRBV6-5 to TRBJ2-7, with TRBD2 matching over 9 bases. V trimming: 0 bases; J trimming: 6 bases; junction bases outside the gene matches: 6. The CDR3 consists of 15 residues. Germline CDR1 is MNHEY and CDR2 is SVGAGI. The CDR3: CASSYSRGRASEQYF. As DNA, the CDR3 is TGTGCCAGCAGTTACTCTCGCGGGAGGGCCTCCGAGCAGTACTTC.

The chain has TRBV27 and TRBJ1-5; D is unclear. Germline CDR1 is MNHEY and CDR2 is SMNVEV (reference sequence). V was shortened by 5 bases and J by 3 bases, with 8 bases between the two germline ends. The CDR3 is 13 residues long. The CDR3 reads CASSVPFNQPQHF. CDR3 DNA: TGTGCCAGCAGTGTGCCGTTCAATCAGCCCCAGCATTTT.

The V gene is TRBV5-1, the J gene TRBJ2-7, with D perhaps matching TRBD2 (6 bases). Trimming shortened V by 4 bases and J by 7 bases, and 18 bases separated the two germline ends. Looked up from germline, CDR1 is SGHRS and CDR2 is YFSETQ. CDR3 length: 14 residues. The CDR3 loop reads CASSRGEDHNEQYF. The DNA for the CDR3 is TGCGCCAGCAGCCGCGGGGAGGATCACAATGAGCAGTACTTC.

The chain carries TRBV2 and TRBJ2-1; 13 bases match TRBD2. This CDR3 contains 11 residues. CDR1 is SNHLY, CDR2 FYNNEI, per germline. Trimming removed 9 bases from V and 14 bases from J; junction bases left unmatched: 4. In nucleotides, the CDR3 is TGTGCCAGTGGACTAGCGGGAGACAAGTTCTTC. This encodes CASGLAGDKFF. Filled out from reference TRBV2 and TRBJ2-1, the complete variable domain reads EPEVTQTPSHQVTQMGQEVILRCVPISNHLYFYWYRQILGQKVEFLVSFYNNEISEKSEIFDDQFSVERPDGSNFTLKIRSTKLEDSAMYFCASGLAGDKFFGPGTRLTVL.

This clonotype appeared a few times. The chain combines TRBV5-5 with TRBJ1-1; perhaps TRBD1 as D (6 bases). CDR1 and CDR2 from the germline V gene are SGHKS and YYEKEE (reference sequence). The V and J ends lost 2 bases and 6 bases respectively, with 17 bases between them. This CDR3 has 15 amino acids. CDR3 in amino acids: CASSFAFGGTSEAFF. The CDR3 nucleotides are TGTGCCAGCAGCTTCGCGTTTGGGGGGACATCTGAAGCTTTCTTT. The whole variable domain, filled in from reference TRBV5-5 and TRBJ1-1, reads DAGVTQSPTHLIKTRGQQVTLRCSPISGHKSVSWYQQVLGQGPQFIFQYYEKEERGRGNFPDRFSARQFPNYSSELNVNALLLGDSALYLCASSFAFGGTSEAFFGQGTRLTVV.

There are a few counts of this clonotype. The chain employs TRBV9 and TRBJ1-5, with D uncertain. This CDR3 region has 18 residues. V dropped 2 bases and J dropped 0 bases, with 18 bases sitting between them. Germline V lookup: CDR1 SGDLS, CDR2 YYNGEE. CDR3 sequence reads: CASSVPLVRLTSNQPQHF. The CDR3 DNA is TGTGCCAGCAGCGTCCCCCTAGTACGGCTTACTAGCAATCAGCCCCAGCATTTT.